Detailed here is one T cell receptor gamma chain. Antigen unknown. The same CDR3 also results from other DNA sequences found in this sample. The entry originates in a study of Vδ1+ human thymocytes. The study's findings and limits: TRG sequences recurred across donors, whereas TRD sequences stayed essentially private. Unlike peripheral blood Vdelta1+ controls, thymic delta-chain sequences included about 20% Vdelta2 and few Vdelta3. Highly polyclonal TRG and TRD repertoires with Gaussian CDR3 length distributions appeared in thymus.

Thymocytes were sorted as CD3+ TCRVdelta1+ TCRVdelta2- after alphabeta T cell depletion. Vdelta1+ thymocyte sorts reached between about 96% and 99.6% purity. Extracted RNA was reverse transcribed into cDNA. Multiplex PCR used pooled V-gene forward primers and a constant-region reverse primer to amplify CDR3s. TCRdb fed the multiplex PCR reads into CATT to redo clone calling. The table shows 25,000 to 35,000 gamma-chain clones, with roughly 20% occurring only once. The trim removed 0 bases at V and 5 bases at J, leaving 4 bases unmatched. Germline values: CDR1 EGSNGY, CDR2 YDSYNSKV. The CDR3 is made up of 13 amino acids.

The specimen sequenced was Vdelta1+ gamma-delta thymocytes from the thymus. Noted subset: FACS-sorted CD3+ TCRalphabeta- TCRVdelta1+ TCRVdelta2- thymocytes. The chain combines TRGV2 with TRGJ1 or TRGJ2. The sequence came from a boy under three years old who had congenital heart surgery. CDR3 sequence reads: CATWDGRNYKKLF. The CDR3 DNA reads as TGTGCCACCTGGGACGGGCGAAATTATAAGAAACTCTTT.